The T cell receptor (beta chain) described here comes from a study of Ad26.COV2.S vaccination and SARS-CoV-2 variants. This clone was detected only once. What it recognizes is unknown. Treatment noted: over 15 received Ad26.COV2.S at low or high dose, single or two shots; about 5 received placebo; per-sample allocation not given. Sample collection was performed on day 63 after the first vaccine or placebo injection. Per the germline V gene, CDR1 is SGDLS and CDR2 is YYNGEE. J gave up 0 bases and V 1 base, and 4 bases lay outside the gene matches. This CDR3 spans 17 amino acids. Method: immunoSEQ multiplex PCR; TCRdb's copy keeps in-frame clones and lacks some. The sample records just over 350,000 clones, 80% to 90% being singletons. The study's findings and limits: Researchers reported similar non-spike TCR breadth in vaccine and placebo recipients.

This receptor was obtained from a person aged 18-65 years who received the Ad26.COV2.S COVID-19 vaccine or a placebo. Specimen: peripheral blood, collected in a trial of Ad26.COV2.S vaccine versus placebo. This chain uses TRBV9 with TRBJ1-6; TRBD1 agrees at 7 bases. DNA of the CDR3: TGTGCCAGCAGCGTATCGACAGGGAGCTCCTATAATTCACCCCTCCACTTT. It is translated as CASSVSTGSSYNSPLHF.